The 4 T cell receptor beta chains presented below share a single source sample, sequenced in a study of memory CD4+ T cells and cytomegalovirus serostatus. The sort gate was single viable CD3+CD4+CD8-CD45RO+ cells for memory CD4+ T cells. Here immunoSEQ multiplex PCR was the method, and the copy in TCRdb shows in-frame clones only, minus some. Among some 66,000 clones listed, about 75% were seen once. The sample was memory CD4+ T cells from blood. All receptors derive from an adult in good health and CMV-seropositive.

The V call is TRBV28, the J call TRBJ2-5; 12 bases line up with TRBD2. V trimming: 9 bases; J trimming: 5 bases; junction bases outside the gene matches: 10. The CDR3 has 15 residues. Germline-derived CDR1 and CDR2 are MDHEN and SYDVKM. The CDR3 is CASNPTSGGRETQYF. DNA of the CDR3: TGTGCCAGTAACCCGACTAGCGGGGGCCGGGAGACCCAGTACTTC. Full variable domain (rest looked up from reference TRBV28 and TRBJ2-5): DVKVTQSSRYLVKRTGEKVFLECVQDMDHENMFWYRQDPGLGLRLIYFSYDVKMKEKGDIPEGYSVSREKKERFSLILESASTNQTSMYLCASNPTSGGRETQYFGPGTRLLVL.

The V call is TRBV4-2, the J call TRBJ1-2, with TRBD1 as a possible D gene (5 bases). V was shortened by 5 bases and J by 4 bases, with 17 bases between the two germline ends. Germline values: CDR1 LGHNA, CDR2 YNFKEQ. The CDR3 covers 15 residues. The CDR3 DNA is TGTGCCAGCAGCTGGCCGGGACGGGACTTCTATGGCTACACCTTC. It is translated as CASSWPGRDFYGYTF.

The chain uses TRBV28 and TRBJ1-2; 7 bases agree with TRBD1. Germline V CDR1 and CDR2: MDHEN, SYDVKM. This CDR3 region has 14 residues. V lost 4 bases and J lost 7; bases outside the gene matches: 9. The CDR3 sequence is CASSYSGQISGYTF. Here the CDR3 DNA reads TGTGCCAGCAGTTATTCGGGACAGATCTCTGGCTACACCTTC.

This clone was counted a single time. V gene TRBV19 combines with J gene TRBJ2-2; weak D call: TRBD2 (6 bases). Deletions cut 5 bases from V and 4 bases from J, with 20 bases between. Germline V CDR1 and CDR2: LNHDA, SQIVND (reference sequence). The CDR3 is 17 residues long. CDR3 DNA sequence: TGTGCCAGTAGTTCCAACCTAGCGTTAAGAGGCACCGGGGAGCTGTTTTTT. Amino acid sequence: CASSSNLALRGTGELFF.